The 30 T cell receptor beta chains given below trace back to one sample, sequenced in a study of blood T cells in healthy people across ages. A sample-barcoded 5' primer and a J-beta primer mix were used in a second PCR of roughly 6 to 11 cycles. One entry per CDR3 protein, called by TCRdb with MiXCR from the 5' RACE reads. The sample lists about a million distinct CDR3 sequences; under 40% were seen once. The sequenced material came from blood. These receptors came from a man aged 18 to 29 in good health.

In this sample, this clonotype turned up a few times. The rearrangement uses TRBV11-2 and TRBJ2-3; D is possibly TRBD1 (5 bases). Germline assignment: CDR1 SGHAT and CDR2 FQNNGV. The ends were cut back, 8 bases at V and 5 bases at J, with 14 bases in the middle. The length of the CDR3 is 13 residues. Written as DNA, the CDR3 is TGTGCCAGCTCCCAAGGGGCAGTAGATACGCAGTATTTT. It specifies CASSQGAVDTQYF.

This clonotype was seen a few times. A much larger clone differs by one base, so this may be a read error. In DNA form, the CDR3 reads TGCAGCGTTACGGCGGGGGAGCAGCAGTATTTT. As protein: CSVTAGEQQYF. This sequence joins TRBV29-1 and TRBJ2-3, with 7 bases lining up with TRBD2. Germline-derived CDR1 and CDR2 are SQVTM and ANQGSEA. There are 11 residues in the CDR3. Trimming removed 5 bases from V and 11 bases from J; junction bases left unmatched: 7.

With respect to this clonotype: One end of the junction fails to match germline, which may point to a read error. The chain combines TRBV20-1 with TRBJ2-5; 8 positions agree with TRBD2. Germline values: CDR1 DFQATT, CDR2 SNEGSKA (reference sequence). The CDR3 is 16 residues long. CDR3 sequence reads: CGASPPGGGYRETQYF. The DNA of the CDR3 is TGCGGTGCTAGCCCCCCTGGCGGGGGGTACAGAGAGACCCAGTACTTC.

This clonotype was seen a handful of times. This chain links TRBV4-3 with TRBJ2-1, with a weak D call TRBD2 (5 bases). The germline V gene has CDR1 LGHNA and CDR2 YSLEER. The germline V and J ends were trimmed by 0 bases and 4 bases, with 10 bases remaining between them. The CDR3 is 15 residues long. The CDR3 protein is CASSQDSRLYNEQFF. DNA for the CDR3: TGCGCCAGCAGCCAAGACTCGAGACTATACAATGAGCAGTTCTTC.

V is TRBV5-1 and J is TRBJ2-3; TRBD2 might be the D (6 bases). Germline assignment: CDR1 SGHRS and CDR2 YFSETQ. Deletions cut 7 bases from V and 0 bases from J, with 15 bases between. The CDR3 runs to 15 residues. In DNA, the CDR3 is TGCGCCAGCCTGCGGGGAGGAGCTAGCACAGATACGCAGTATTTT. It specifies CASLRGGASTDTQYF.

The chain recombines TRBV24-1 with TRBJ2-1; D uncertain. The V gene lost 5 bases and the J gene lost 0 bases, with 13 bases spanning the gap. CDR3 length: 16 amino acids. Germline V gene sequence: CDR1 KGHDR, CDR2 SFDVKD. The chain's CDR3 is CATSAAYTSSYNEQFF. Here the CDR3 DNA reads TGTGCCACCAGTGCCGCTTACACGAGCTCCTACAATGAGCAGTTCTTC.

The count of this clonotype is one. The V gene is TRBV3-1, the J gene TRBJ2-1; TRBD2 aligns across 7 bases. The junction had 8 bases not matched to a gene; V was cut back by 3 bases and J by 9 bases. The CDR3 totals 14 residues. CDR1 and CDR2 (germline): LGHDT, YNNKEL (reference sequence). This CDR3 is CASSHYRLASEQFF. The CDR3 nucleotides are TGTGCCAGCAGCCATTACCGACTAGCTAGTGAGCAGTTCTTC.

The chain links TRBV27 to TRBJ1-2; the D gene is possibly TRBD1 (5 bases). V was clipped by 6 bases and J by 4 bases, with 12 bases between them. This CDR3 is built from 13 residues. Germline V gives CDR1 MNHEY, CDR2 SMNVEV (reference sequence). This CDR3 reads CASSWDLGYGYTF. DNA for the CDR3: TGTGCCAGCAGCTGGGACTTGGGCTATGGCTACACCTTC.

The rearrangement links TRBV12-3 or TRBV12-4 to TRBJ1-5; D may be TRBD1 (5 bases). The CDR3 is 14 amino acids. V lost 4 bases and J 6 bases, leaving 13 bases between the germline ends. The CDR3 DNA reads TGTGCCAGCAGTTCGGGGGGTCTCATTCAGCCCCAGCATTTT. As protein: CASSSGGLIQPQHF.

The chain recombines TRBV4-1 with TRBJ2-6; no firm D call. V was clipped by 2 bases and J by 4 bases, with 9 bases between them. The CDR3 totals 15 residues. Germline CDR1 is MGHRA and CDR2 is YSYEKL. The DNA of the CDR3 is TGCGCCAGCAGCCAACGTAGTACCGGGGCCAACGTCCTGACTTTC. It codes for CASSQRSTGANVLTF.

The chain has TRBV6-1 and TRBJ1-4; 7 nucleotides align to TRBD1. The germline CDR1 and CDR2 sequences are MNHNS and SASEGT. V was pared by 4 bases and J by 0 bases, with 2 bases of the junction left unmatched. CDR3 size: 15 residues. The CDR3 DNA is TGTGCCAGCAGTGTTACAGGGGCAACTAATGAAAAACTGTTTTTT. It codes for CASSVTGATNEKLFF.

This clonotype was picked up a small number of times. The chain has TRBV7-3 and TRBJ2-7, with 7 bases identical to TRBD1. Germline V CDR1 and CDR2: SGHTA, FQGTGA. The CDR3 contains 17 residues. V lost 0 bases and J lost 2; bases outside the gene matches: 10. The CDR3 DNA reads TGTGCCAGCAGCTTAACAGGGGCCGGACAGGCTACCTACGAGCAGTACTTC. As protein: CASSLTGAGQATYEQYF.

The chain couples TRBV3-1 to TRBJ1-5, with 8 positions matching TRBD1. V shed 5 bases and J 5 bases; nucleotides not matched to a gene: 8. The CDR3 extends over 15 amino acids. Germline V gene lookup returns CDR1 LGHDT and CDR2 YNNKEL (reference sequence). The CDR3 sequence is CASSARGQGYQPQHF. The DNA for the CDR3 is TGTGCCAGCAGCGCCCGTGGACAGGGTTATCAGCCCCAGCATTTT.

This clonotype has only a few counts. The V gene is TRBV7-2, the J gene TRBJ1-4; the D gene is possibly TRBD1 (5 bases). The CDR3 extends over 16 amino acids. Looked up from germline, CDR1 is SGHTA and CDR2 is FQGNSA. V was shortened by 4 bases and J by 7 bases, with 19 bases between the two germline ends. This chain's CDR3 is CASSWAGSFNGEKLFF. Written as DNA, the CDR3 is TGTGCCAGCAGCTGGGCAGGGTCTTTTAATGGTGAAAAACTGTTTTTT.

The chain links TRBV7-9 to TRBJ1-2; tentative D call: TRBD1 (5 bases). CDR1 is SEHNR and CDR2 is FQNEAQ in the germline V gene (reference sequence). Trimming took off 5 bases at V and 9 bases at J, with 19 bases between the two ends. The CDR3 runs to 14 residues. The CDR3 nucleotides read TGTGCCAGCAGCGTAGGGTCAGGGCAAAGGAGCTACACCTTC. It yields the protein CASSVGSGQRSYTF. Drawing the rest from reference TRBV7-9 and TRBJ1-2, the complete variable domain is DTGVSQNPRHKITKRGQNVTFRCDPISEHNRLYWYRQTLGQGPEFLTYFQNEAQLEKSRLLSDRFSAERPKGSFSTLEIQRTEQGDSAMYLCASSVGSGQRSYTFGSGTRLTVV.

About this clonotype itself: It may be a read error: a sequence one base away is much more abundant. The rearrangement links TRBV29-1 to TRBJ2-5; 7 bases are shared with TRBD1. The CDR3 is made up of 14 amino acids. In germline, CDR1 is SQVTM, CDR2 ANQGSEA. The CDR3 DNA reads TGCAGCGTTCTAACTGGACAGGATTTGGAGACCAAGTACTTC. The encoded protein is CSVLTGQDLETKYF.

The chain carries TRBV12-3 or TRBV12-4 and TRBJ2-2, with a weak D call TRBD2 (5 bases). The germline V and J ends were trimmed by 5 bases and 1 base, with 14 bases remaining between them. This CDR3 has 16 amino acids. The CDR3 region is CASSLVSGGNTGELFF. Here the CDR3 DNA reads TGTGCCAGCAGTCTCGTGAGTGGAGGGAACACCGGGGAGCTGTTTTTT.

As regards this clonotype: One junction end disagrees with the germline gene, perhaps due to a read error. The chain joins TRBV6-6 to TRBJ2-1, with D possibly TRBD2 on 6 matching bases. This CDR3 is 14 amino acids long. Germline-derived CDR1 and CDR2 are MNHNY and SVGAGI (reference sequence). The CDR3 DNA follows: TGTGCCGGCAGTTCTCTCCGGGACTTCCCGGATAAGTTCTTC. Protein sequence: CAGSSLRDFPDKFF.

This clonotype occurred many times. J is TRBJ2-5 and V is TRBV20-1; D unresolved. Trimming removed 5 bases at V and 6 bases at J, with 10 bases between. This CDR3 is built from 11 residues. Germline V gives CDR1 DFQATT, CDR2 SNEGSKA (reference sequence). CDR3 DNA: TGCAGTGCTGACGTGGTGAAGACCCAGTACTTC. This sequence encodes CSADVVKTQYF.

In this sample, this clonotype turned up a few times. The chain employs TRBV27 and TRBJ2-1; D might be TRBD2 (5 bases). This CDR3 spans 14 amino acids. Germline values: CDR1 MNHEY, CDR2 SMNVEV (reference sequence). Trimming stripped 5 bases from V and 3 bases from J, with 11 bases between. The CDR3 nucleotides read TGTGCCAGCAGTGGCAGCGGAGACTACAATGAGCAGTTCTTC. This translates into CASSGSGDYNEQFF.

The chain recombines TRBV20-1 with TRBJ1-5; TRBD1 matches 12 bases. CDR3 length: 20 amino acids. Germline lookup yields CDR1 DFQATT and CDR2 SNEGSKA (reference sequence). The J segment lost 2 bases and the V segment lost 6 bases, leaving 20 bases of the junction unmatched. CDR3 in DNA: TGCAGTGCCGCGGAACTAAAACCGGGACAGGGGGCAATTGGCAATCAGCCCCAGCATTTT. Residues: CSAAELKPGQGAIGNQPQHF.

The CDR3 DNA reads TGCAGCACGCTTCGGAATGAGCAGTACTTC. This sequence encodes CSTLRNEQYF. The chain combines TRBV29-1 with TRBJ2-5; D unclear. Looked up from germline, CDR1 is SQVTM and CDR2 is ANQGSEA. CDR3 length equals 10 residues. The ends were cut back, 8 bases at V and 11 bases at J, with 15 bases in the middle.

The V gene is TRBV7-9, the J gene TRBJ2-7; 7 positions agree with TRBD2. V lost 1 base and J lost 4; bases outside the gene matches: 10. Germline CDR1 and CDR2: SEHNR and FQNEAQ (reference sequence). This CDR3 region has 16 residues. CDR3: CASSLVGEGPYYEQYF. The CDR3 DNA reads as TGTGCCAGCAGCTTAGTTGGGGAGGGCCCGTATTACGAGCAGTACTTC.

This clonotype showed up just a few times. The CDR3 DNA sequence: TGTGCCAGCAGTCCCCGCAGCCAGGGGAATGCTTTCTTT. This encodes CASSPRSQGNAFF. The rearrangement joins TRBV3-1 to TRBJ1-1; possibly TRBD1 for D (6 bases). The CDR3 contains 13 residues. Germline CDR1 reads LGHDT; CDR2 reads YNNKEL (reference sequence). Trimming took 6 bases from V and 11 from J, leaving 19 bases between them.

J is TRBJ1-1 and V is TRBV4-3; D is undetermined. Per the germline V gene, CDR1 is LGHNA and CDR2 is YSLEER. The CDR3 runs to 14 residues. V was trimmed by 0 bases and J by 4 bases, leaving 9 bases between them. DNA of the CDR3: TGCGCCAGCAGCCAAGATCTGGCATTCACTGAAGCTTTCTTT. Its protein product is CASSQDLAFTEAFF.

This clonotype has a single count. This chain uses TRBV3-1 with TRBJ2-5, with 7 bases lining up with TRBD2. The CDR3 covers 15 residues. Germline CDR1 is LGHDT and CDR2 is YNNKEL (reference sequence). V gave up 1 base and J gave up 3 bases; unmatched junction bases: 5. This chain's CDR3 is CASSQGLAEKETQYF. In DNA form, the CDR3 reads TGTGCCAGCAGCCAAGGGCTAGCGGAAAAAGAGACCCAGTACTTC.

The chain couples TRBV12-5 to TRBJ2-7; D perhaps matches TRBD1 (6 bases). Trimming took 1 base from V and 7 from J, leaving 14 bases between them. Germline assignment: CDR1 LGHNT and CDR2 FRNRAP. The CDR3 spans 14 residues. As DNA, the CDR3 is TGTGCTAGTGGTTTGGAGGGGGTATACAATGAGCAGTACTTC. Protein product: CASGLEGVYNEQYF.

The chain recombines TRBV29-1 with TRBJ2-5, with D possibly matching TRBD2 (7 bases). The germline V gene encodes CDR1 SQVTM and CDR2 ANQGSEA. The CDR3 is made up of 14 amino acids. V lost 7 bases, J lost 11 bases, and 26 bases lay in between. The CDR3 loop is CSGRRGGGYNEQYF. In DNA, the CDR3 is TGCAGCGGGAGAAGGGGGGGGGGCTACAATGAGCAGTACTTC. The full variable domain, in which reference TRBV29-1 and TRBJ2-5 provide the parts outside the CDR3, is SAVISQKPSRDICQRGTSLTIQCQVDSQVTMMFWYRQQPGQSLTLIATANQGSEATYESGFVIDKFPISRPNLTFSTLTVSNMSPEDSSIYLCSGRRGGGYNEQYFGPGTRLLVL.

The chain links TRBV6-5 to TRBJ1-5; D is uncertain. V lost 6 bases and J lost 5, with 11 bases in between. This CDR3 comprises 13 residues. In germline, CDR1 is MNHEY, CDR2 SVGAGI. In DNA, the CDR3 is TGTGCCAGCAGCCAAAGTTGGTATCAGCCCCAGCATTTT. Translating gives CASSQSWYQPQHF.

The rearrangement uses TRBV6-2 or TRBV6-3 and TRBJ1-1, with 8 bases fitting TRBD1. Germline V gene sequence: CDR1 MNHEY, CDR2 SVGEGT. J lost 1 base, V lost 6 bases, and 10 bases had no gene match. The CDR3 has 16 amino acids. CDR3 DNA: TGTGCCAGCAGCATCGGGACAGGCGACCCGAACACTGAAGCTTTCTTT. Its protein is CASSIGTGDPNTEAFF.